This TCR beta chain was sequenced in a study of cytomegalovirus exposure and HLA in healthy donors. Germline V gene data show CDR1 as SGDLS and CDR2 as YYNGEE. The CDR3 runs to 14 residues. The V end lost 3 bases, the J end lost 3 bases, and 10 bases lay between the germline ends. Sequencing was performed with immunoSEQ multiplex PCR; in TCRdb, only in-frame clones are kept and a portion is missing. The sample lists 200,000 or so clones; roughly 84% were seen once. V is TRBV9 and J is TRBJ2-1; D unclear. The receptor was derived from a man aged 18 to 29 in good health and CMV-seropositive. Sequenced: PBMCs. The CDR3: CASSGRVGYNEQFF. CDR3 nucleotides: TGTGCCAGCAGCGGAAGAGTTGGCTACAATGAGCAGTTCTTC.